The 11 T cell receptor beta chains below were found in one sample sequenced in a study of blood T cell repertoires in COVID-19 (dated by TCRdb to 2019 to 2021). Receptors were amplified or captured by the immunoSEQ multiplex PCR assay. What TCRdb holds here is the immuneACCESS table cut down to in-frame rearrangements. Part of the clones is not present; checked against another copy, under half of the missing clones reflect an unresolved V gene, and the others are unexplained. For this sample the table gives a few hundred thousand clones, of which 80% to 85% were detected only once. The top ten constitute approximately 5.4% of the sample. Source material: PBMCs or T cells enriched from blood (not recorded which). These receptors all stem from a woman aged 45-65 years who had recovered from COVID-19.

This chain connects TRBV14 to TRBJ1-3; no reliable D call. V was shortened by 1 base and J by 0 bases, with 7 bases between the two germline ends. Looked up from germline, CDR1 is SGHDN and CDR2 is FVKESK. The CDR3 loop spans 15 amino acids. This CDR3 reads CASSQVTHSGNTIYF. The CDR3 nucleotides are TGTGCCAGCAGCCAAGTTACTCACTCTGGAAACACCATATATTTT.

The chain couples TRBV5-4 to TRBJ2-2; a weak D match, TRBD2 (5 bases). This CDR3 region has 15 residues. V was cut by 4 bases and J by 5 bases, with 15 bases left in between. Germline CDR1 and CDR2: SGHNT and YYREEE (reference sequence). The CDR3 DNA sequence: TGTGCCAGCAGCGAGAGGAGGTTCGGGACCGGGGAGCTGTTTTTT. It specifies CASSERRFGTGELFF.

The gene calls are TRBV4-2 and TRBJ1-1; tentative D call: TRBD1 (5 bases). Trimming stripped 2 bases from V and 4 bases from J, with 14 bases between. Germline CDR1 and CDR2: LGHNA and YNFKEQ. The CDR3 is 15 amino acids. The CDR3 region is CASSQPGGGGTEAFF. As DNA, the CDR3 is TGTGCCAGCAGCCAACCGGGGGGAGGCGGCACTGAAGCTTTCTTT.

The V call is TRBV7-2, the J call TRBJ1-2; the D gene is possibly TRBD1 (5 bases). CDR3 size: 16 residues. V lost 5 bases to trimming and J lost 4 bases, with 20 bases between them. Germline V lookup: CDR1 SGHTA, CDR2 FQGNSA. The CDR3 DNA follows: TGTGCCAGCAGCCAACAAAAAGGGCGGGGCTTCTATGGCTACACCTTC. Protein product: CASSQQKGRGFYGYTF.

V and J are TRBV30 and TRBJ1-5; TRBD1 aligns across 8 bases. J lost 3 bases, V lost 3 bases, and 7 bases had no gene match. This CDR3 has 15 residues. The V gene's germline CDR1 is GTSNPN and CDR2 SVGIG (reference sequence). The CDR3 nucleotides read TGTGCCTGGAGAACCCAGGGGGCGACCAATCAGCCCCAGCATTTT. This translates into CAWRTQGATNQPQHF.

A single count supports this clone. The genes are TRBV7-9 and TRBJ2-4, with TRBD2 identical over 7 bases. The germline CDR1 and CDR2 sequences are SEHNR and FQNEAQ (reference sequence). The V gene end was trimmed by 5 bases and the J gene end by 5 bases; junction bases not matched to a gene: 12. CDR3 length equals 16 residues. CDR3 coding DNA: TGTGCCAGCAGCCCCATGGGGGGGAGAGAAGAAAACATTCAGTACTTC. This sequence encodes CASSPMGGREENIQYF.

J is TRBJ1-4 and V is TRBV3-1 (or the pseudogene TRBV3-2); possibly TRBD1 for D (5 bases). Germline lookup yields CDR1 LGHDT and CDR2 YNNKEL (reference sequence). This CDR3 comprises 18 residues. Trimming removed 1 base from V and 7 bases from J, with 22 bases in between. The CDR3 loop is CASSQGGVGVSIGEKLFF. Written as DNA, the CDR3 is TGTGCCAGCAGCCAAGGGGGGGTTGGGGTCTCGATTGGTGAAAAACTGTTTTTT.

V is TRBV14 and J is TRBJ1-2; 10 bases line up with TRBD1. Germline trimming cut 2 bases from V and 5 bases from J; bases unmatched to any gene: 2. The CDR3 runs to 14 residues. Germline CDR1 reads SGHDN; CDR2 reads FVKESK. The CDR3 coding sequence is TGTGCCAGCAGCCAATTGGGACAGGGGTATGGCTACACCTTC. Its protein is CASSQLGQGYGYTF.

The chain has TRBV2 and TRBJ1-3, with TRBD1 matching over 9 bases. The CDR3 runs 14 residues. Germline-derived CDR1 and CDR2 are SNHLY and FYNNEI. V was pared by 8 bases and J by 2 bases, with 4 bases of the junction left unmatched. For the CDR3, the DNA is TGTGCCAGCCGAGACAGGGGGGCTGGAAACACCATATATTTT. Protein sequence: CASRDRGAGNTIYF.

This chain's CDR3 is CASSTSAGGTDTQYF. CDR3 nucleotide sequence: TGTGCCAGCTCTACTAGCGCGGGAGGCACAGATACGCAGTATTTT. The V call is TRBV18, the J call TRBJ2-3, with 7 bases that match TRBD2. V lost 6 bases and J lost 1; bases outside the gene matches: 7. The CDR3 has 15 amino acids. Germline V CDR1 and CDR2: KGHSH, LQKENI.

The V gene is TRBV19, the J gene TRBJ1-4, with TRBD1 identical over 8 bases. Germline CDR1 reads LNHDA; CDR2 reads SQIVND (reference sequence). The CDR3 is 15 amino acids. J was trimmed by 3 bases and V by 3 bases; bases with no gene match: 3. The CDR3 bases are TGTGCCAGTAGTATGGCCAGGGGGCCTAATGAAAAACTGTTTTTT. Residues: CASSMARGPNEKLFF.